What follows are 27 T cell receptor beta chains derived from one specimen sequenced in a study of CD8 T cells in Susac syndrome. Random hexamers served to reverse transcribe roughly 0.5 to 1 ug RNA. MiXCR was run by TCRdb on the immunoSEQ multiplex PCR reads, yielding one entry per CDR3 protein. The table records 60,000 to 75,000 distinct CDR3 sequences, approximately 95% of them present only once. Input material: CD8+ T cells from PBMCs. Receptors originate from a human donor in good health.

This chain links TRBV28 with TRBJ1-1, with 10 bases identical to TRBD1. Losses at the gene ends were 6 bases for V and 4 bases for J; bases not matched to a gene: 2. CDR1 MDHEN and CDR2 SYDVKM come from the germline V gene. There are 13 residues in the CDR3. CDR3 bases: TGTGCCAGCAGCCGGACAGGGGGCACTGAAGCTTTCTTT. Its protein is CASSRTGGTEAFF.

This clonotype was seen only a few times. The J gene is TRBJ2-7, the V gene TRBV7-2; D perhaps matches TRBD2 (5 bases). The CDR3 runs 14 residues. In germline, CDR1 is SGHTA, CDR2 FQGNSA. Deletions cut 5 bases from V and 6 bases from J, with 17 bases between. The CDR3: CASSPDPPGVEQYF. The CDR3 region has the DNA TGTGCCAGCAGCCCCGACCCTCCCGGGGTCGAGCAGTACTTC. Full variable domain (missing parts from reference TRBV7-2 and TRBJ2-7): GAGVSQSPSNKVTEKGKDVELRCDPISGHTALYWYRQSLGQGLEFLIYFQGNSAPDKSGLPSDRFSAERTGGSVSTLTIQRTQQEDSAVYLCASSPDPPGVEQYFGPGTRLTVT.

V is TRBV27 and J is TRBJ1-1; TRBD1 matches at 8 bases. In germline, CDR1 is MNHEY, CDR2 SMNVEV (reference sequence). The CDR3 extends over 16 amino acids. Trimming took 2 bases from V and 0 from J; bases not matched to a gene: 5. CDR3 bases: TGTGCCAGCAGTTTAGGCAGGGGGCCACTGAACACTGAAGCTTTCTTT. Translating it yields CASSLGRGPLNTEAFF.

This chain links TRBV7-3 with TRBJ2-1; 10 nucleotides agree with TRBD2. The ends lost 5 bases at V and 7 bases at J; junction bases unmatched: 8. Looked up from germline, CDR1 is SGHTA and CDR2 is FQGTGA. The CDR3 extends over 15 amino acids. The CDR3 bases are TGTGCCAGCAGCCCCCTAGCGGGGGCAGGGAATGAGCAGTTCTTC. It encodes CASSPLAGAGNEQFF.

V usage is TRBV7-9 and J usage is TRBJ2-7; 9 bases line up with TRBD1. In germline, CDR1 is SEHNR, CDR2 FQNEAQ (reference sequence). The CDR3 sequence is 12 residues long. The junction had 3 bases not matched to a gene; V was cut back by 9 bases and J by 3 bases. In DNA, the CDR3 is TGTGCCAGTACGGGACAGGGCTACGAGCAGTACGTC. This gives the protein CASTGQGYEQYV.

The chain joins TRBV7-9 to TRBJ2-2, with 8 bases that match TRBD1. Germline V gene lookup returns CDR1 SEHNR and CDR2 FQNEAQ (reference sequence). V lost 4 bases to trimming and J lost 7 bases; unmatched junction nucleotides: 8. This CDR3 is built from 15 residues. CDR3 region: CASSSTGQDVGELFF. The CDR3, as DNA: TGTGCCAGCAGCTCAACGGGACAGGACGTCGGGGAGCTGTTTTTT.

The CDR3 loop is CASSYRDGDTEAFF. CDR3 nucleotide sequence: TGTGCCAGCAGCTACCGGGACGGAGACACTGAAGCTTTCTTT. The chain combines TRBV7-6 with TRBJ1-1; the D gene is possibly TRBD1 (5 bases). Germline-derived CDR1 and CDR2 are SGHVS and FNYEAQ. This CDR3 is 14 amino acids long. Between the trimmed V and J ends, which lost 4 bases and 3 bases, there was a span of 12 bases.

The chain couples TRBV4-1 to TRBJ2-4; D may match TRBD1 or TRBD2 (7 bases each). The CDR3 extends over 14 amino acids. Trimming pared 4 bases from V and 7 bases from J, leaving 14 bases between. CDR1 MGHRA and CDR2 YSYEKL come from the germline V gene. The CDR3 here is CASSPGRGQNIQYF. The DNA of the CDR3 is TGCGCCAGCAGCCCGGGGAGGGGGCAGAACATTCAGTACTTC.

This chain connects TRBV27 to TRBJ2-1; 9 bases match TRBD2. Germline V gene data show CDR1 as MNHEY and CDR2 as SMNVEV (reference sequence). V was clipped by 4 bases and J by 2 bases; unmatched bases: 6. The CDR3 runs to 16 residues. CDR3 coding DNA: TGTGCCAGCAGTTGGGGGGAGCGGGGGGCCTACAATGAGCAGTTCTTC. This sequence encodes CASSWGERGAYNEQFF.

The CDR3 DNA reads as TGTGCCACCAGCAGAGATAGAGACCTTCCCGAAAAACTGTTTTTT. Translation: CATSRDRDLPEKLFF. The V call is TRBV15, the J call TRBJ1-4; no firm D call. Trimming pared 0 bases from V and 8 bases from J, leaving 13 bases between. The length of the CDR3 is 15 residues. CDR1 is LNHNV and CDR2 is YYDKDF in the germline V gene (reference sequence).

This clonotype was recorded once. The rearrangement links TRBV7-9 to TRBJ1-2, with a weak D call TRBD1 (6 bases). The CDR3 is made up of 12 amino acids. V lost 5 bases, J lost 6 bases, and 10 bases lay in between. Germline CDR1 SEHNR, CDR2 FQNEAQ (reference sequence). The CDR3 is CASSLWTDGYTF. DNA of the CDR3: TGTGCCAGCAGCCTTTGGACAGATGGCTACACCTTC.

The chain uses TRBV29-1 and TRBJ2-1, with 8 positions matching TRBD2. Trimming cost V 1 base and J 7 bases; bases outside gene matches: 15. Germline CDR1 SQVTM, CDR2 ANQGSEA. The CDR3 extends over 17 amino acids. The CDR3 DNA sequence: TGCAGCGTTGAAGTCTTGACCACGGGACTAGTGGTTAATGAGCAGTTCTTC. It yields the protein CSVEVLTTGLVVNEQFF.

This clonotype has only one observation. This rearrangement joins TRBV29-1 to TRBJ1-2; D gene unclear. Germline CDR1 is SQVTM and CDR2 is ANQGSEA. The V end was cut by 5 bases, the J end by 3 bases, with 7 bases between. CDR3 length: 11 amino acids. Here the CDR3 reads CSVSADYGYTF. The DNA for the CDR3 is TGCAGCGTTTCGGCTGACTATGGCTACACCTTC.

This chain links TRBV7-9 with TRBJ1-5; D uncertain. With 4 bases removed from V and 7 bases from J, the gap between germline ends came to 17 bases. The CDR3 contains 15 residues. Germline V gene lookup returns CDR1 SEHNR and CDR2 FQNEAQ (reference sequence). DNA for the CDR3: TGTGCCAGCAGCTCCTTGGAGGAGGCCGGACAGCCCCAGCATTTT. It encodes CASSSLEEAGQPQHF.

The V gene is TRBV7-9, the J gene TRBJ1-1, with D possibly being TRBD1 (6 bases). CDR3 length: 15 residues. V gave up 1 base and J gave up 1 base, with 10 bases separating them. Germline V gives CDR1 SEHNR, CDR2 FQNEAQ (reference sequence). The CDR3 sequence is CASSLVAGENTEAFF. The DNA of the CDR3 is TGTGCCAGCAGCTTAGTGGCAGGGGAGAACACTGAAGCTTTCTTT.

The rearrangement joins TRBV5-6 to TRBJ1-2; D is ambiguous. The V end was cut by 0 bases, the J end by 2 bases, with 8 bases between. The germline V gene encodes CDR1 SGHDT and CDR2 YYEEEE. This CDR3 has 14 amino acids. The CDR3 sequence: CASSLAEGNYGYTF. The CDR3 DNA is TGTGCCAGCAGCTTGGCCGAGGGAAACTATGGCTACACCTTC.

V gene TRBV27 combines with J gene TRBJ2-1; TRBD2 matches 7 bases. The junction had 10 bases not matched to a gene; V was cut back by 4 bases and J by 10 bases. CDR3 size: 14 residues. Germline CDR1 reads MNHEY; CDR2 reads SMNVEV (reference sequence). The CDR3 DNA reads TGTGCCAGCAGTTCCGGGACTAACTTCAGGGAGCAGTTCTTC. It codes for CASSSGTNFREQFF.

The rearrangement joins TRBV5-6 to TRBJ2-3, with 12 bases matching TRBD2. CDR3 size: 15 residues. Germline CDR1 SGHDT, CDR2 YYEEEE. J lost 2 bases, V lost 7 bases, and 5 bases had no gene match. Here the CDR3 DNA reads TGTGCCAGCCGAACTAGCGGGGGGTACACAGATACGCAGTATTTT. It encodes CASRTSGGYTDTQYF. Full variable domain (outside the CDR3, taken from reference TRBV5-6 and TRBJ2-3): DAGVTQSPTHLIKTRGQQVTLRCSPKSGHDTVSWYQQALGQGPQFIFQYYEEEERQRGNFPDRFSGHQFPNYSSELNVNALLLGDSALYLCASRTSGGYTDTQYFGPGTRLTVL.

The gene calls are TRBV7-9 and TRBJ2-5, with TRBD1 matching 10 bases. V was clipped by 5 bases and J by 2 bases; unmatched bases: 5. Germline V gene lookup returns CDR1 SEHNR and CDR2 FQNEAQ (reference sequence). The CDR3 is 15 residues long. The CDR3 nucleotides read TGTGCCAGCAGCACCCGACAGGGGGCTCAAGAGACCCAGTACTTC. Translated, it gives CASSTRQGAQETQYF.

This chain links TRBV4-2 with TRBJ1-2, with D possibly being TRBD1 (6 bases). The V end was cut by 5 bases, the J end by 7 bases, with 14 bases between. The CDR3 is made up of 13 amino acids. The germline gives CDR1 LGHNA, CDR2 YNFKEQ. The DNA of the CDR3 is TGTGCCAGCAGCGACAGGACCTCGGGTGGCTACACCTTC. It translates to CASSDRTSGGYTF.

The CDR3 is CAWTTSGGLEQFF. The CDR3 DNA sequence: TGTGCCTGGACCACTTCGGGGGGGCTGGAGCAGTTCTTC. The chain has TRBV30 and TRBJ2-1, with 8 bases that match TRBD2. V was pared by 4 bases and J by 10 bases, with 9 bases of the junction left unmatched. Germline V lookup: CDR1 GTSNPN, CDR2 SVGIG (reference sequence). This CDR3 is 13 amino acids long.

The genes are TRBV7-9 and TRBJ2-5; unclear D gene. The CDR3 runs to 15 residues. Trimming stripped 5 bases from V and 4 bases from J, with 17 bases between. Germline V gene sequence: CDR1 SEHNR, CDR2 FQNEAQ (reference sequence). The CDR3 spells CASSPSGQRPETQYF. The CDR3 DNA sequence: TGTGCCAGCAGCCCCTCGGGCCAGCGTCCAGAGACCCAGTACTTC.

This chain links TRBV7-9 with TRBJ1-2, with 9 bases matching TRBD1. Trimming took 5 bases from V and 5 from J; bases not matched to a gene: 12. The CDR3 extends over 16 amino acids. The germline V gene encodes CDR1 SEHNR and CDR2 FQNEAQ (reference sequence). CDR3 region: CASSRTGANYGYGYTF. CDR3 sequence (DNA): TGTGCCAGCAGCCGGACAGGGGCCAACTATGGTTATGGCTACACCTTC.

The CDR3, as DNA: TGTGCCAGCAGCTCCGCCACCGGGACAGGGGGAGAAAAACTGTTTTTT. This codes for CASSSATGTGGEKLFF. The chain is built from TRBV13 and TRBJ1-4; 11 bases are a match to TRBD1. This CDR3 comprises 16 residues. CDR1 is PRHDT and CDR2 is FYEKMQ in the germline V gene (reference sequence). V trimming: 4 bases; J trimming: 8 bases; junction bases outside the gene matches: 9.

This chain uses TRBV7-3 with TRBJ2-2; possibly TRBD2 for D (7 bases). The germline V gene has CDR1 SGHTA and CDR2 FQGTGA. V lost 6 bases and J 6 bases, leaving 20 bases between the germline ends. The CDR3 consists of 16 residues. The CDR3 sequence: CASSLGGLAPPGELFF. CDR3 nucleotides: TGTGCCAGCAGTCTCGGGGGGCTAGCGCCACCCGGGGAGCTGTTTTTT. Using reference TRBV7-3 and TRBJ2-2 for the parts outside the CDR3, the full variable domain is GAGVSQTPSNKVTEKGKYVELRCDPISGHTALYWYRQSLGQGPEFLIYFQGTGAADDSGLPNDRFFAVRPEGSVSTLKIQRTERGDSAVYLCASSLGGLAPPGELFFGEGSRLTVL.

The chain joins TRBV19 to TRBJ1-4; D not resolved. V was shortened by 8 bases and J by 8 bases, with 12 bases between the two germline ends. The CDR3 consists of 12 residues. The germline V gene has CDR1 LNHDA and CDR2 SQIVND (reference sequence). CDR3 in amino acids: CASAREKEKLFF. CDR3 nucleotide sequence: TGTGCCAGTGCCCGGGAGAAGGAAAAACTGTTTTTT.

The gene calls are TRBV12-3 or TRBV12-4 and TRBJ2-3, with 10 bases matching TRBD2. This CDR3 has 14 residues. The V segment lost 5 bases and the J segment 4 bases; nucleotides outside the gene matches: 3. The CDR3 here is CASSSGGGADTQYF. The CDR3 DNA sequence: TGTGCCAGCAGTAGCGGGGGGGGCGCAGATACGCAGTATTTT.